Below are 20 T cell receptor beta chains sequenced from a single sample in a study of control samples from healthy donors and cancer patients. TCRdb's copy holds only in-frame clones and misses some; the assay was immunoSEQ multiplex PCR. Of approximately 97,000 clones in the sample, just over 90% were seen once. What was sequenced was blood. Source of these receptors: a woman aged 18-35 years in good health.

The V and J genes are TRBV28 and TRBJ1-4; D possibly corresponds to TRBD1 (6 bases). Trimming shortened V by 6 bases and J by 6 bases, and 17 bases separated the two germline ends. The germline gives CDR1 MDHEN, CDR2 SYDVKM. The CDR3 loop spans 15 amino acids. CDR3 residues: CASRKGGKRDEKLFF. In DNA, the CDR3 is TGTGCCAGCAGGAAGGGGGGGAAACGGGATGAAAAACTGTTTTTT.

V usage is TRBV3-1 (or the pseudogene TRBV3-2) and J usage is TRBJ2-7; 9 nucleotides line up with TRBD1. The V gene end was trimmed by 4 bases and the J gene end by 5 bases; junction bases not matched to a gene: 15. This CDR3 is 17 amino acids long. The germline CDR1 and CDR2 sequences are LGHDT and YNNKEL (reference sequence). The CDR3 loop is CASSRFFPGQGVDEQYF. CDR3 nucleotide sequence: TGTGCCAGCAGCCGATTTTTCCCGGGACAGGGCGTCGACGAGCAGTACTTC.

This clone was seen just once. CDR3: CATSDFTGTGELFF. Here the CDR3 DNA reads TGTGCCACCAGTGATTTTACGGGAACCGGGGAGCTGTTTTTT. V is TRBV24-1 and J is TRBJ2-2; tentatively, D is TRBD2 (5 bases). V dropped 1 base and J dropped 5 bases, with 7 bases sitting between them. CDR3 length: 14 residues. In germline, CDR1 is KGHDR, CDR2 SFDVKD.

J is TRBJ2-1 and V is TRBV6-5, with TRBD2 matching over 11 bases. This CDR3 has 16 amino acids. Trimming removed 0 bases from V and 8 bases from J; junction bases left unmatched: 6. CDR1 is MNHEY, CDR2 SVGAGI, per germline. The CDR3 region is CASSYSIAGGPHEQFF. CDR3 bases: TGTGCCAGCAGTTACTCTATAGCGGGGGGGCCGCATGAGCAGTTCTTC.

This clone was seen once. The gene calls are TRBV9 and TRBJ1-3, with 8 bases identical to TRBD1. V was clipped by 2 bases and J by 0 bases; unmatched bases: 10. CDR1 is SGDLS and CDR2 is YYNGEE in the germline V gene. CDR3 size: 18 residues. CDR3 sequence (DNA): TGTGCCAGCAGCGTTGCTTCCGGACAGGGACTCTCTGGAAACACCATATATTTT. Translation: CASSVASGQGLSGNTIYF.

V usage is TRBV30 and J usage is TRBJ2-2; TRBD1 matches at 11 bases. Germline CDR1 GTSNPN, CDR2 SVGIG (reference sequence). The CDR3 is 15 residues long. After removal of 5 bases from V and 4 bases from J, the junction contained 6 bases not matched to a gene. The CDR3 nucleotides are TGTGCCTGGGACCGGGACAGGGGGACCACCGGGGAGCTGTTTTTT. This codes for CAWDRDRGTTGELFF.

This clone has a single count. CDR3 bases: TGTGCCAGCAGCCAAGACGGGACTAGCGGCAATGAGCAGTTCTTC. It specifies CASSQDGTSGNEQFF. This chain links TRBV14 with TRBJ2-1; TRBD2 agrees at 11 bases. The ends lost 0 bases at V and 6 bases at J; junction bases unmatched: 1. The CDR3 extends over 15 amino acids. Germline lookup yields CDR1 SGHDN and CDR2 FVKESK. The full variable domain, in which reference TRBV14 and TRBJ2-1 provide the parts outside the CDR3, is EAGVTQFPSHSVIEKGQTVTLRCDPISGHDNLYWYRRVMGKEIKFLLHFVKESKQDESGMPNNRFLAERTGGTYSTLKVQPAELEDSGVYFCASSQDGTSGNEQFFGPGTRLTVL.

The gene calls are TRBV28 and TRBJ1-6, with D tentatively TRBD1 (6 bases). The CDR3 has 15 amino acids. V gave up 6 bases and J gave up 10 bases, with 19 bases separating them. The V gene's germline CDR1 is MDHEN and CDR2 SYDVKM. This CDR3 is CASRRGAQGESPLHF. In nucleotides, the CDR3 is TGTGCCAGCAGGAGGGGGGCCCAGGGTGAATCACCCCTCCACTTT. The full variable domain, rest sourced from reference TRBV28 and TRBJ1-6, is DVKVTQSSRYLVKRTGEKVFLECVQDMDHENMFWYRQDPGLGLRLIYFSYDVKMKEKGDIPEGYSVSREKKERFSLILESASTNQTSMYLCASRRGAQGESPLHFGNGTRLTVT.

CDR3 loop: CASSLEQDRVQEEQFF. The CDR3 nucleotides are TGTGCCAGCAGCTTAGAACAGGACAGGGTTCAAGAAGAGCAGTTCTTC. The V call is TRBV11-3, the J call TRBJ2-1, with 8 bases lining up with TRBD1. Germline CDR1 reads SGHNT; CDR2 reads YENEEA. CDR3 length: 16 residues. J gave up 10 bases and V 0 bases, and 11 bases lay outside the gene matches.

This chain links TRBV6-1 with TRBJ2-7; the D gene is possibly TRBD2 (6 bases). V was pared by 1 base and J by 4 bases, with 11 bases between. This CDR3 contains 14 residues. CDR1 is MNHNS and CDR2 is SASEGT in the germline V gene. CDR3 DNA: TGTGCCAGCAGTGAAGACCCCCGGGGGTACGAGCAGTACTTC. Translated: CASSEDPRGYEQYF.

The chain carries TRBV4-1 and TRBJ1-4; the D gene is possibly TRBD1 (5 bases). Between the trimmed V and J ends, which lost 1 base and 8 bases, there was a span of 11 bases. The CDR3 runs to 14 residues. Germline CDR1 reads MGHRA; CDR2 reads YSYEKL. The CDR3 bases are TGCGCCAGCAGCCAAGCGGGGGTCGGGGAAAAACTGTTTTTT. It is translated as CASSQAGVGEKLFF.

The V call is TRBV28, the J call TRBJ1-5; 11 bases fit TRBD1. The CDR3 covers 16 residues. Germline V gives CDR1 MDHEN, CDR2 SYDVKM. V was pared by 6 bases and J by 6 bases, with 10 bases of the junction left unmatched. CDR3 DNA: TGTGCCAGCAGACCACGGACAGGGGGCATTGGTCAGCCCCAGCATTTT. Translating it yields CASRPRTGGIGQPQHF. The full variable domain, with the rest looked up from reference TRBV28 and TRBJ1-5, is DVKVTQSSRYLVKRTGEKVFLECVQDMDHENMFWYRQDPGLGLRLIYFSYDVKMKEKGDIPEGYSVSREKKERFSLILESASTNQTSMYLCASRPRTGGIGQPQHFGDGTRLSIL.

This chain links TRBV27 with TRBJ1-6; D perhaps matches TRBD1 (5 bases). This CDR3 has 14 amino acids. With 3 bases removed from V and 10 bases from J, the gap between germline ends came to 13 bases. Germline V CDR1 and CDR2: MNHEY, SMNVEV (reference sequence). CDR3 nucleotide sequence: TGTGCCAGCAGTTTTGGAACAGGTTCGTCACCCCTCCACTTT. This codes for CASSFGTGSSPLHF.

This sequence joins TRBV5-6 and TRBJ2-5; possible D gene TRBD2, 6 bases. The CDR3 runs to 15 residues. Trimming removed 0 bases at V and 5 bases at J, with 14 bases between. The germline CDR1 and CDR2 sequences are SGHDT and YYEEEE. The CDR3: CASSLEGGAVETQYF. The CDR3 bases are TGTGCCAGCAGCTTGGAGGGCGGGGCGGTGGAGACCCAGTACTTC.

The chain has TRBV19 and TRBJ2-2, with unresolved D. Between the trimmed V and J ends, which lost 4 bases and 2 bases, there was a span of 8 bases. In germline, CDR1 is LNHDA, CDR2 SQIVND (reference sequence). This CDR3 spans 14 amino acids. In DNA, the CDR3 is TGTGCCAGTAGTAACTTACATAACACCGGGGAGCTGTTTTTT. Encoded protein: CASSNLHNTGELFF. Full variable domain (missing parts from reference TRBV19 and TRBJ2-2): DGGITQSPKYLFRKEGQNVTLSCEQNLNHDAMYWYRQDPGQGLRLIYYSQIVNDFQKGDIAEGYSVSREKKESFPLTVTSAQKNPTAFYLCASSNLHNTGELFFGEGSRLTVL.

This sequence joins TRBV2 and TRBJ1-1, with a possible D match to TRBD1 (6 bases). The CDR3 extends over 15 amino acids. The V and J ends lost 6 bases and 4 bases respectively, with 18 bases between them. Germline V CDR1 and CDR2: SNHLY, FYNNEI. Written as DNA, the CDR3 is TGTGCCAGCAGAGAGGACAGTGGATGGGGCACTGAAGCTTTCTTT. Amino acid sequence: CASREDSGWGTEAFF. The full variable domain, in which reference TRBV2 and TRBJ1-1 provide the parts outside the CDR3, is EPEVTQTPSHQVTQMGQEVILRCVPISNHLYFYWYRQILGQKVEFLVSFYNNEISEKSEIFDDQFSVERPDGSNFTLKIRSTKLEDSAMYFCASREDSGWGTEAFFGQGTRLTVV.

The V call is TRBV5-4, the J call TRBJ2-1; D is possibly TRBD2 (6 bases). This CDR3 is 16 amino acids long. Germline V gene sequence: CDR1 SGHNT, CDR2 YYREEE (reference sequence). V shed 4 bases and J shed 0 bases, with 14 bases lying between them. CDR3 nucleotide sequence: TGTGCCAGCAGCGAAGCGGGCGTGAGCTCCTACAATGAGCAGTTCTTC. Its protein is CASSEAGVSSYNEQFF.

This sequence joins TRBV7-8 and TRBJ1-6; the match to TRBD1 covers 9 bases. The CDR3 totals 14 residues. V was pared by 5 bases and J by 8 bases, with 4 bases of the junction left unmatched. Germline V gene lookup returns CDR1 SGHVS and CDR2 FQNEAQ. The CDR3 sequence is CASSKTGGYSPLHF. CDR3 in DNA: TGTGCCAGCAGCAAGACAGGGGGATATTCACCCCTCCACTTT.

The chain links TRBV24-1 to TRBJ2-1; 12 nucleotides agree with TRBD2. CDR1 is KGHDR, CDR2 SFDVKD, per germline. The CDR3 is made up of 16 amino acids. V was clipped by 3 bases and J by 7 bases; unmatched bases: 6. As DNA, the CDR3 is TGTGCCACCAGTGATCGGACTAGCGGGACGGGAAATGAGCAGTTCTTC. Its translation: CATSDRTSGTGNEQFF.

This clone was counted between two and nine times. The chain uses TRBV6-1 and TRBJ1-4; no definite D call. In germline, CDR1 is MNHNS, CDR2 SASEGT. This CDR3 has 12 amino acids. V gave up 0 bases and J gave up 10 bases, with 6 bases separating them. This chain's CDR3 is CASSEAHRKLFF. In DNA, the CDR3 is TGTGCCAGCAGTGAAGCGCACAGAAAACTGTTTTTT.